There are many counts of the clone carrying this T cell receptor beta chain. The TCR beta CDR3 regions underwent amplification using RNA transcripts as the source. Using the HTBI primer set, a first-round RT-PCR was run on the TCR CDR3. TCRdb passed the multiplex PCR reads through MiXCR, listing each CDR3 protein once. Of approximately 370,000 distinct CDR3 sequences in the sample, roughly a sixth were seen once. V was shortened by 5 bases and J by 1 base, with 9 bases between the two germline ends. This CDR3 contains 14 residues. Germline loops: CDR1 SNHLY, CDR2 FYNNEI. These data come from a study of T cells in Graves' hyperthyroidism and ophthalmopathy.

This chain uses TRBV2 with TRBJ2-1, with D perhaps TRBD2 (5 bases). This TCR was recovered from a woman aged 25-40 years with Graves' hyperthyroidism that later progressed to Graves' ophthalmopathy. Sequenced sample: blood. As DNA, the CDR3 is TGTGCCAGCAGTTCTCGGGGATCCTACAATGAGCAGTTCTTC. Protein product: CASSSRGSYNEQFF. Looking up the rest from reference TRBV2 and TRBJ2-1 gives the full variable domain: EPEVTQTPSHQVTQMGQEVILRCVPISNHLYFYWYRQILGQKVEFLVSFYNNEISEKSEIFDDQFSVERPDGSNFTLKIRSTKLEDSAMYFCASSSRGSYNEQFFGPGTRLTVL.